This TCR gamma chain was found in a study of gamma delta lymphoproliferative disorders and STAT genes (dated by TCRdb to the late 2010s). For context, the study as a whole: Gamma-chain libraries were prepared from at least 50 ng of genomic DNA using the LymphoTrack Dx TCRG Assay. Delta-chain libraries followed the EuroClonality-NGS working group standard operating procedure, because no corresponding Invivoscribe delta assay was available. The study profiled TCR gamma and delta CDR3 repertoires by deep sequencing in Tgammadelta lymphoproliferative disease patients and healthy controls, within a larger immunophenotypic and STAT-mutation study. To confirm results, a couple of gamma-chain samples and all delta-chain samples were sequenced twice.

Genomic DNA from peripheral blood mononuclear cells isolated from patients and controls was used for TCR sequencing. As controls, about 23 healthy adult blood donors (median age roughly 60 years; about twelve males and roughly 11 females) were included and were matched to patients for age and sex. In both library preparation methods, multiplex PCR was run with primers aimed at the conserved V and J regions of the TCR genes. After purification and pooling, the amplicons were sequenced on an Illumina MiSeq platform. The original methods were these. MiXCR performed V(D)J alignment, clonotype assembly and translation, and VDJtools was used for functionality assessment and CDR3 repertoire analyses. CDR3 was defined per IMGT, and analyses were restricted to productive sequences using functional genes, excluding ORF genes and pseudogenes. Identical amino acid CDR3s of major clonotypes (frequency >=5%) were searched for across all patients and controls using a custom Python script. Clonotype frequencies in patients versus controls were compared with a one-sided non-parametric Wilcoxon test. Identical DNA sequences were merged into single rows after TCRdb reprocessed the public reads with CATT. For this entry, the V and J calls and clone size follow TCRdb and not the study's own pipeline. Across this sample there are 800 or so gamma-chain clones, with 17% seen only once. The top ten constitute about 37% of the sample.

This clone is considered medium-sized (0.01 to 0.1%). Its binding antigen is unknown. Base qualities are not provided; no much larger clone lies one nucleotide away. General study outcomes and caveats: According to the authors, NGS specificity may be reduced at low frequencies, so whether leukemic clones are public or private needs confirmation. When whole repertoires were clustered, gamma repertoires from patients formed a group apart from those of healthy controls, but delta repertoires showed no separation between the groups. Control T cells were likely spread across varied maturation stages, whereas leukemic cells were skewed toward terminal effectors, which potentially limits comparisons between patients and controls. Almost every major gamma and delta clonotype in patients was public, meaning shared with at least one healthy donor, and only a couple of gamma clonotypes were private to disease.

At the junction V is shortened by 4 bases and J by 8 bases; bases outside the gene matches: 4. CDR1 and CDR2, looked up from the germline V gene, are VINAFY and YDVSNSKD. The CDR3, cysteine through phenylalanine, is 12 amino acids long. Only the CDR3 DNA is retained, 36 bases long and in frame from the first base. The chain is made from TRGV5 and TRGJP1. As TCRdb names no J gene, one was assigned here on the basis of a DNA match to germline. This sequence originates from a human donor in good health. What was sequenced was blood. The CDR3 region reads CATWEEGWFKIF. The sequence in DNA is TGTGCCACCTGGGAAGAGGGTTGGTTCAAGATATTT.